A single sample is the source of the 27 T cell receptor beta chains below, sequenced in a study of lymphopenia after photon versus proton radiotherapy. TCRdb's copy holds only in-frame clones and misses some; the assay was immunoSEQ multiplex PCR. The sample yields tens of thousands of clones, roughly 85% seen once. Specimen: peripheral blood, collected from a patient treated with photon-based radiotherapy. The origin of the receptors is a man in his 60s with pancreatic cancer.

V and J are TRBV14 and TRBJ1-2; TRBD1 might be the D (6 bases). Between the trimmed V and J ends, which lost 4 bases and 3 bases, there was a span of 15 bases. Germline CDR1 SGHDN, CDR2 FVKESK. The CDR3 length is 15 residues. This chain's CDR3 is CASSLDHRGDYGYTF. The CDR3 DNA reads TGTGCCAGCAGCCTTGATCATAGGGGGGACTATGGCTACACCTTC. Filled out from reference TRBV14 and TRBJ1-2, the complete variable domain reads EAGVTQFPSHSVIEKGQTVTLRCDPISGHDNLYWYRRVMGKEIKFLLHFVKESKQDESGMPNNRFLAERTGGTYSTLKVQPAELEDSGVYFCASSLDHRGDYGYTFGSGTRLTVV.

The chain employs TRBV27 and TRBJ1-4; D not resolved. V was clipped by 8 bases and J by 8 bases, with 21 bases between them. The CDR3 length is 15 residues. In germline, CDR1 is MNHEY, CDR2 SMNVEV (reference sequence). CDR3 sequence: CASPGGVGFREKLFF. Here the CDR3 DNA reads TGTGCCAGCCCCGGAGGAGTGGGGTTTCGGGAAAAACTGTTTTTT.

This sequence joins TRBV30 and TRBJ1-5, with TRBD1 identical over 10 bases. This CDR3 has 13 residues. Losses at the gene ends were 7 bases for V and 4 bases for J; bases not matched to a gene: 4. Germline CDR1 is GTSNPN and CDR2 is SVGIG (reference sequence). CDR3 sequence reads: CALAGQGNQPQHF. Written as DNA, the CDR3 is TGTGCCTTGGCGGGACAGGGGAATCAGCCCCAGCATTTT.

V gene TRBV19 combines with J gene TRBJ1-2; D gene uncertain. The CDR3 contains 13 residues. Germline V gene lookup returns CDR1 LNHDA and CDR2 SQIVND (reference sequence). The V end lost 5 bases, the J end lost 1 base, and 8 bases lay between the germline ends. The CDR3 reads CASSPEFNYGYTF. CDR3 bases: TGTGCCAGTAGTCCCGAATTTAACTATGGCTACACCTTC.

The CDR3 region is CAWSAVDQPQHF. The CDR3 coding sequence is TGTGCCTGGAGTGCGGTAGATCAGCCCCAGCATTTT. The chain links TRBV30 to TRBJ1-5, with no clear D. The CDR3 extends over 12 amino acids. CDR1 and CDR2 (germline): GTSNPN, SVGIG (reference sequence). Deletions cut 1 base from V and 5 bases from J, with 6 bases between.

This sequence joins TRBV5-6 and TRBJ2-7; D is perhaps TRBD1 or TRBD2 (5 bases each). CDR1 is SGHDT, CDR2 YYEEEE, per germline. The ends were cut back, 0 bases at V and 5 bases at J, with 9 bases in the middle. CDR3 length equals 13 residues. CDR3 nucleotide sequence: TGTGCCAGCAGCTTGGGGGACGTAAACGAGCAGTACTTC. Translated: CASSLGDVNEQYF.

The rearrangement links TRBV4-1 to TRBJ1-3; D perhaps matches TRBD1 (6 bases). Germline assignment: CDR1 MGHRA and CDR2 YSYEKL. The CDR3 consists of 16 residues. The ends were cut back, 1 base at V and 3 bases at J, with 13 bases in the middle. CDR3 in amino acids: CASSQAGVNFGNTIYF. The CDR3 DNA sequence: TGCGCCAGCAGCCAAGCAGGGGTGAATTTTGGAAACACCATATATTTT.

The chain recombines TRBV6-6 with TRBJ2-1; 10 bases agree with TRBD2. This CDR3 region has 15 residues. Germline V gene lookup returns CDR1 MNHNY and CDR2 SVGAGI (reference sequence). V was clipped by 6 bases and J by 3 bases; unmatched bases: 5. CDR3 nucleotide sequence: TGTGCCAGCAGCCACAGCGGGGGGGGCTACAATGAGCAGTTCTTC. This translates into CASSHSGGGYNEQFF.

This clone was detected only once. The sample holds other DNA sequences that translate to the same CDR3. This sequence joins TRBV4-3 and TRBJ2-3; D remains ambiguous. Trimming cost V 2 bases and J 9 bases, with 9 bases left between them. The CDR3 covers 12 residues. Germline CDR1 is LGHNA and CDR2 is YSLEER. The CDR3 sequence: CASSQLPYTQYF. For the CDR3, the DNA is TGCGCCAGCAGCCAACTCCCCTACACGCAGTATTTT.

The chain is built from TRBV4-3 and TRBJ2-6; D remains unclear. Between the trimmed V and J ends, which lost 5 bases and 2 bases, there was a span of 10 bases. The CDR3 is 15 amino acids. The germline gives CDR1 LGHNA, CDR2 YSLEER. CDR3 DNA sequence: TGCGCCAGCAGCGTCTCGGGCACTGGGGCCAACGTCCTGACTTTC. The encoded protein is CASSVSGTGANVLTF.

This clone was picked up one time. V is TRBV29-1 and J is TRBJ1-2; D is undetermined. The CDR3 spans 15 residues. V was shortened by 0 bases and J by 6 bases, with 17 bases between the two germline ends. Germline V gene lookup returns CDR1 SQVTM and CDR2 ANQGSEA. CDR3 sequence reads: CSVEEVMNTADGYTF. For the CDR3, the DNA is TGCAGCGTTGAAGAGGTCATGAACACGGCTGATGGCTACACCTTC.

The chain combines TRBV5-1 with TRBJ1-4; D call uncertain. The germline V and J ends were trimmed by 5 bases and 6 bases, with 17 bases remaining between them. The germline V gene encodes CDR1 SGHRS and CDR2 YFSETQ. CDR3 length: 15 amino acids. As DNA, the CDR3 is TGCGCCAGCAGTTTAAAGGCAGCCAGAGATGAAAAACTGTTTTTT. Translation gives CASSLKAARDEKLFF. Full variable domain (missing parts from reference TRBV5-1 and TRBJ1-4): KAGVTQTPRYLIKTRGQQVTLSCSPISGHRSVSWYQQTPGQGLQFLFEYFSETQRNKGNFPGRFSGRQFSNSRSEMNVSTLELGDSALYLCASSLKAARDEKLFFGSGTQLSVL.

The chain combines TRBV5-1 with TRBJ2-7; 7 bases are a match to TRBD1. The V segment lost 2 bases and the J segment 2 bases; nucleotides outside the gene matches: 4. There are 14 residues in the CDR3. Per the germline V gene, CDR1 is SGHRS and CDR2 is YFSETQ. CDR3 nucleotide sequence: TGCGCCAGCAGCTTAATGAGGGGGCCCTACGAGCAGTACTTC. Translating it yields CASSLMRGPYEQYF.

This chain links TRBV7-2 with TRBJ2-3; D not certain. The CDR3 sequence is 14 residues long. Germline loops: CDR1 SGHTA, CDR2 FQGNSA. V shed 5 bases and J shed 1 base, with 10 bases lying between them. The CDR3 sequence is CASSRVWRTDTQYF. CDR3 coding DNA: TGTGCCAGCAGCCGAGTGTGGCGCACAGATACGCAGTATTTT.

The CDR3 DNA sequence: TGTGCCAGTAGAAGGACAGTAACGGGTTCACCCCTCCACTTT. Its translation: CASRRTVTGSPLHF. This chain uses TRBV19 with TRBJ1-6, with D perhaps TRBD1 (6 bases). This CDR3 has 14 amino acids. The V end was cut by 6 bases, the J end by 9 bases, with 15 bases between. Per the germline V gene, CDR1 is LNHDA and CDR2 is SQIVND (reference sequence).

The CDR3 reads CASSLGQLNSPLHF. In nucleotides, the CDR3 is TGTGCCAGCTCACTAGGACAGTTAAATTCACCCCTCCACTTT. This chain uses TRBV18 with TRBJ1-6, with D maybe TRBD1 (6 bases). Trimming took off 4 bases at V and 7 bases at J, with 11 bases between the two ends. The CDR3 contains 14 residues. Germline lookup yields CDR1 KGHSH and CDR2 LQKENI.

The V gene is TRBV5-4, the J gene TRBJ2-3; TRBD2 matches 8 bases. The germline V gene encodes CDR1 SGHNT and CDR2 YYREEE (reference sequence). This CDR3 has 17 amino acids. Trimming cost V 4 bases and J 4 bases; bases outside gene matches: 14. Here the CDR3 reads CASSILGAGVFSDTQYF. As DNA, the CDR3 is TGTGCCAGCAGCATCCTCGGAGCGGGGGTTTTTTCAGATACGCAGTATTTT.

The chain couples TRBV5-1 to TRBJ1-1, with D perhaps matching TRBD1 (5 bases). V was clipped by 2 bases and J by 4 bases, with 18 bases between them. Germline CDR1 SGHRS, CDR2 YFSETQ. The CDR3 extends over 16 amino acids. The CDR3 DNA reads TGCGCCAGCAGCTTTGCTACGGTCAGGGTAGGCACTGAAGCTTTCTTT. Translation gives CASSFATVRVGTEAFF.

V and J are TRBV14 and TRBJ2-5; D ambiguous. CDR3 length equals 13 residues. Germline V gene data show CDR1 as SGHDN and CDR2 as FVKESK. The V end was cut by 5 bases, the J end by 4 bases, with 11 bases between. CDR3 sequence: CASSKLKGETQYF. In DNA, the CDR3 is TGTGCCAGCAGCAAACTTAAAGGAGAGACCCAGTACTTC.

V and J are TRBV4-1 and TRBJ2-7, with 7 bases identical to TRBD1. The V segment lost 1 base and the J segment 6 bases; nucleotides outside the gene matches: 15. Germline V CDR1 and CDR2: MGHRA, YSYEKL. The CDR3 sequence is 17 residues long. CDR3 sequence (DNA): TGCGCCAGCAGCCAAGGACGGGGACGACAGGGCTCCCCCGAGCAGTACTTC. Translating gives CASSQGRGRQGSPEQYF.

The CDR3 bases are TGTGCCAGCAGCTTAAGCGGTCTGGGGGAGACCCAGTACTTC. Encoded protein: CASSLSGLGETQYF. The chain combines TRBV7-2 with TRBJ2-5, with D perhaps matching TRBD2 (5 bases). This CDR3 spans 14 amino acids. Trimming took 2 bases from V and 5 from J, leaving 12 bases between them. Germline CDR1 is SGHTA and CDR2 is FQGNSA.

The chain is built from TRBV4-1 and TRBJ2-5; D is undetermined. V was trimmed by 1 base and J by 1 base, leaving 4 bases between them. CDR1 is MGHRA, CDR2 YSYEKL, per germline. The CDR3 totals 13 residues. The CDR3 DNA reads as TGCGCCAGCAGCCAAGGGCTCCAAGAGACCCAGTACTTC. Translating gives CASSQGLQETQYF.

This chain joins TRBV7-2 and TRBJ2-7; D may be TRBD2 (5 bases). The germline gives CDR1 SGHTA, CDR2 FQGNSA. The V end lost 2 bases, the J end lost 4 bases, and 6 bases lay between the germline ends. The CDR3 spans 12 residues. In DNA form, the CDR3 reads TGTGCCAGCAGCTTAACGGGGTACGAGCAGTACTTC. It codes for CASSLTGYEQYF.

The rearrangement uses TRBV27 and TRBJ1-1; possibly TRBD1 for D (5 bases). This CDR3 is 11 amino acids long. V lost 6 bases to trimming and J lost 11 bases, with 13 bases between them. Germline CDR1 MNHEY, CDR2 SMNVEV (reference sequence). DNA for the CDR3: TGTGCCAGCAGCCGAGACAGAGTGGCTTTCTTT. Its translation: CASSRDRVAFF.

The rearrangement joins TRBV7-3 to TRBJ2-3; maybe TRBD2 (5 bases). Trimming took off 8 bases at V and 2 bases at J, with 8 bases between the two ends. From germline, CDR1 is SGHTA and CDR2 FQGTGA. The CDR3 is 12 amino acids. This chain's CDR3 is CASAGFTDTQYF. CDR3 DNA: TGTGCCAGCGCGGGTTTCACAGATACGCAGTATTTT.

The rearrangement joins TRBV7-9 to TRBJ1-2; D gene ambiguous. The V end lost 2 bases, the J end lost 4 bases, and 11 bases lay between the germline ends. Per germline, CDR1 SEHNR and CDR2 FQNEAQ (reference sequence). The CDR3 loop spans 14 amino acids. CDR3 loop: CASSLSDTAYGYTF. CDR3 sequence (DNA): TGTGCCAGCAGCTTAAGCGACACCGCCTATGGCTACACCTTC.

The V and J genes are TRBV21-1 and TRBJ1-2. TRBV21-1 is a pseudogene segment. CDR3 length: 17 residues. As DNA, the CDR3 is TGTGCCAGCAGCAAAGCGCTTTCGAAAAGGGGAGTCTATGGCTACACCTTC. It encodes CASSKALSKRGVYGYTF.